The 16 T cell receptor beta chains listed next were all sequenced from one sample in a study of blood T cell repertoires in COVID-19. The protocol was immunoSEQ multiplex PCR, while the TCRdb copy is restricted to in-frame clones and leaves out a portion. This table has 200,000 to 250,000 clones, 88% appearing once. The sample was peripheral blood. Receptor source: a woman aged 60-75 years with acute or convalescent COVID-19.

For the CDR3, the DNA is TGTGCCAGCAGCCAAGTTCTGAATTCACCCCTCCACTTT. Amino acid sequence: CASSQVLNSPLHF. The J gene is TRBJ1-6, the V gene TRBV3-1 (or the pseudogene TRBV3-2), with D hard to call. In germline, CDR1 is LGHDT, CDR2 YNNKEL (reference sequence). The V end lost 1 base, the J end lost 7 bases, and 5 bases lay between the germline ends. CDR3 size: 13 residues.

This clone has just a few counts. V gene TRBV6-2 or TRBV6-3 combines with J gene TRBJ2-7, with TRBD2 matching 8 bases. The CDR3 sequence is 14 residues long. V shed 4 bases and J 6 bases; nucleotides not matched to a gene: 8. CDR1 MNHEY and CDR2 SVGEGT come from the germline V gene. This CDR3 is CASSFGTRRGEQYF. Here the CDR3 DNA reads TGTGCCAGCAGTTTCGGGACTAGACGCGGCGAGCAGTACTTC.

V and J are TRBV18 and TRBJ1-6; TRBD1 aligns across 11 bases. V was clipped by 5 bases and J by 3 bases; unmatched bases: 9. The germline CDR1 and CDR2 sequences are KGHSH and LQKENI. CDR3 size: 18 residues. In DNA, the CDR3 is TGTGCCAGCTCAGCGACCGGACAGGGGGCGCTCTATAATTCACCCCTCCACTTT. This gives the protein CASSATGQGALYNSPLHF.

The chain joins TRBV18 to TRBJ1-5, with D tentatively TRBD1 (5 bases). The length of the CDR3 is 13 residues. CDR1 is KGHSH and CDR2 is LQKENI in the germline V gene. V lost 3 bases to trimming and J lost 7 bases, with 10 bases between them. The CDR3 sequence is CASSPGGKQPQHF. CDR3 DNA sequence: TGTGCCAGCTCACCCGGGGGAAAGCAGCCCCAGCATTTT. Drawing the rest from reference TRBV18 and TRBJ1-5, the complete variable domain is NAGVMQNPRHLVRRRGQEARLRCSPMKGHSHVYWYRQLPEEGLKFMVYLQKENIIDESGMPKERFSAEFPKEGPSILRIQQVVRGDSAAYFCASSPGGKQPQHFGDGTRLSIL.

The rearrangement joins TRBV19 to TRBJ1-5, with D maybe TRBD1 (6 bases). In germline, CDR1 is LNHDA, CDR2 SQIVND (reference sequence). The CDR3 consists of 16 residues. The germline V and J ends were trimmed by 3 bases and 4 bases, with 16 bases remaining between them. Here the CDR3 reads CASSMGTGKGNQPQHF. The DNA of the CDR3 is TGTGCCAGTAGTATGGGTACAGGGAAGGGAAATCAGCCCCAGCATTTT.

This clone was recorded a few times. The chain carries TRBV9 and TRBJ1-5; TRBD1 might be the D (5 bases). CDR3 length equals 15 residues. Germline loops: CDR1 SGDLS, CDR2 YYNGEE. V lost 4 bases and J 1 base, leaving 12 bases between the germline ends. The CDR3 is CASSQTGESNQPQHF. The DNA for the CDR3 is TGTGCCAGCAGCCAAACGGGGGAGAGCAATCAGCCCCAGCATTTT. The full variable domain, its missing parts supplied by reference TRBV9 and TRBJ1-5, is DSGVTQTPKHLITATGQRVTLRCSPRSGDLSVYWYQQSLDQGLQFLIQYYNGEERAKGNILERFSAQQFPDLHSELNLSSLELGDSALYFCASSQTGESNQPQHFGDGTRLSIL.

The CDR3 region has the DNA TGTGCCAGCAGGAACCCGGCGGACAATGAGCAGTTCTTC. As protein: CASRNPADNEQFF. The rearrangement joins TRBV28 to TRBJ2-1; D is unclear. V was cut by 6 bases and J by 5 bases, with 11 bases left in between. Germline assignment: CDR1 MDHEN and CDR2 SYDVKM. This CDR3 contains 13 residues.

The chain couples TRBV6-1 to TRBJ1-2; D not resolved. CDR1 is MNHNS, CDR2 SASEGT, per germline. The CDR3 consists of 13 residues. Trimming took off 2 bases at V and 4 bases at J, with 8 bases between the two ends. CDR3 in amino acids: CASSESYSYGYTF. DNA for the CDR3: TGTGCCAGCAGTGAAAGTTACAGCTATGGCTACACCTTC.

CDR3 nucleotide sequence: TGTGCCAGCATCGAGGGCGGGACCTCCGTCAATGAGCAGTTCTTC. This codes for CASIEGGTSVNEQFF. The V call is TRBV7-2, the J call TRBJ2-1; maybe TRBD2 (6 bases). V lost 7 bases and J 6 bases, leaving 19 bases between the germline ends. The CDR3 runs 15 residues. Germline values: CDR1 SGHTA, CDR2 FQGNSA.

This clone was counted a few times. This CDR3 reads CASSQSLGQGAYGYTF. The CDR3 DNA sequence: TGTGCCAGCAGCCAGTCCCTTGGACAGGGAGCATATGGCTACACCTTC. The chain recombines TRBV4-2 with TRBJ1-2; 8 bases line up with TRBD1. Germline V gives CDR1 LGHNA, CDR2 YNFKEQ. This CDR3 has 16 residues. J gave up 5 bases and V 3 bases, and 11 bases lay outside the gene matches.

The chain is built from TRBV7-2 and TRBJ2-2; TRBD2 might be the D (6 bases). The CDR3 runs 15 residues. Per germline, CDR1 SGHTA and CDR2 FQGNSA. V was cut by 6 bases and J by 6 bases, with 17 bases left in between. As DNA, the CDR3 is TGTGCCAGCAGGAAAGAGGCCGGCGGGGCCGGGGAGCTGTTTTTT. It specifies CASRKEAGGAGELFF.

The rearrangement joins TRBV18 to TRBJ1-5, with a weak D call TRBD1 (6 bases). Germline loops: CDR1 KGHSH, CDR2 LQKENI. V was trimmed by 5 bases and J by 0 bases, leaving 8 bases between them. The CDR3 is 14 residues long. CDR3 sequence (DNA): TGTGCCAGCTCAACAGGGTATAGCAATCAGCCCCAGCATTTT. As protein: CASSTGYSNQPQHF.

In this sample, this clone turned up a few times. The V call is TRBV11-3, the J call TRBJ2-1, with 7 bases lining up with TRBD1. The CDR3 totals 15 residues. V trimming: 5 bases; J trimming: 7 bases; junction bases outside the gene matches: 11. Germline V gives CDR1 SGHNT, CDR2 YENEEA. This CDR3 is CASSHRQGVKNEQFF. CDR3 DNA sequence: TGTGCCAGCAGCCATCGACAGGGAGTTAAAAATGAGCAGTTCTTC.

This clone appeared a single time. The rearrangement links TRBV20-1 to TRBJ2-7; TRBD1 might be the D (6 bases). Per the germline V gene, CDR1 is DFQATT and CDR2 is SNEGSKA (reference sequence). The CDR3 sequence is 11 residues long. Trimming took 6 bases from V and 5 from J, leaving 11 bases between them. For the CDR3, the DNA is TGCAGTGCAAGGGACAAAGACGAGCAGTACTTC. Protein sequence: CSARDKDEQYF.

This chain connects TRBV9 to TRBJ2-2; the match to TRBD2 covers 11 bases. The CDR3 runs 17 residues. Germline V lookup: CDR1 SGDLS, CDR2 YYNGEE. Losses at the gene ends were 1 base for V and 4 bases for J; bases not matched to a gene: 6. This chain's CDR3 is CASSVLGTSGVTGELFF. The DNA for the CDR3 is TGTGCCAGCAGCGTACTCGGGACTAGCGGAGTCACCGGGGAGCTGTTTTTT.

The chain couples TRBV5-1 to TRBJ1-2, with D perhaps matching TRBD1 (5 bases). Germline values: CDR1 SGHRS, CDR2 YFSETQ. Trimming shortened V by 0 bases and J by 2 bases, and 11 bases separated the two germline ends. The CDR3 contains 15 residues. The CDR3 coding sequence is TGCGCCAGCAGCTTGGGGGACTCAAAAAACTATGGCTACACCTTC. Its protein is CASSLGDSKNYGYTF.